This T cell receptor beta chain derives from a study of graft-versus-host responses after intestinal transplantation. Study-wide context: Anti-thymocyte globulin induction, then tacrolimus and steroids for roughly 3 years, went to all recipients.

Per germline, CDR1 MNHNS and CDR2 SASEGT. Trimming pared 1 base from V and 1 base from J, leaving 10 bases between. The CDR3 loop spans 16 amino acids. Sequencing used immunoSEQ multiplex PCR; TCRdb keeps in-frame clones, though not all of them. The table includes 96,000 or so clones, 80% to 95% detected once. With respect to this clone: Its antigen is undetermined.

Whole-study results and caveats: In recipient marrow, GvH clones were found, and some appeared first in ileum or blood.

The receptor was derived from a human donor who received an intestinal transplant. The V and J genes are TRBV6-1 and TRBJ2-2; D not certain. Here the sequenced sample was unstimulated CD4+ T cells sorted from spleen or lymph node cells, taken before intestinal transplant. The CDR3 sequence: CASSEGSSRNTGELFF. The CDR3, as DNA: TGTGCCAGCAGTGAAGGGAGTTCACGGAACACCGGGGAGCTGTTTTTT.